A selection of T cell receptor beta chains follows, all from one sample in a study of metastatic and nonmetastatic thyroid tumors. TCRdb ran MiXCR on the PCR reads. The sample has 7,000 to 8,000 clones, around 26% seen once. Sequencing was done on a sample of tumor tissue. These receptor sequences come from a male donor with papillary thyroid cancer or a benign thyroid nodule (not recorded which). Some clones in this sample may be carry-over from other donors' samples. Each CDR3 is given with its conserved first and last residue. The D gene is left open where the match is weak. Clone size is shown for a subset of rows, as once, few, many or a class of expanded clone.

V gene	clone size	J gene	D gene	CDR3 protein	CDR3 DNA
TRBV20-1	-	TRBJ1-1	-	CSARDNYEAFF	TGCAGTGCTAGAGATAATTATGAAGCTTTCTTT
TRBV24-1	medium-sized	TRBJ2-1	-	CATSDLHEQFF	TGTGCCACCAGTGATCTCCATGAGCAGTTCTTC
TRBV27	-	TRBJ1-4	-	CASSLSGEKLFF	TGTGCCAGCAGTTTATCTGGAGAAAAACTGTTTTTT
TRBV11-2	-	TRBJ1-1	-	CASSLERGRPGSEAFF	TGTGCCAGCAGCTTAGAGAGGGGCCGCCCGGGTTCAGAAGCTTTCTTT
TRBV6-1	few	TRBJ2-3	-	CASSPTRYDTQYF	TGTGCCAGCAGTCCCACTAGGTATGATACGCAGTATTTT
TRBV19	-	TRBJ1-1	-	CASSTPKRGGTEAFF	TGTGCCAGTAGTACCCCCAAGAGGGGCGGCACTGAAGCTTTCTTT
TRBV7-2	medium-sized	TRBJ1-2	-	CASSLSAGGYTF	TGTGCCAGCAGCTTAAGCGCGGGCGGCTACACCTTC
TRBV11-3	-	TRBJ2-3	-	CASSLDSPRADTQYF	TGTGCCAGCAGCTTAGACTCCCCGAGGGCAGATACGCAGTATTTT
TRBV4-2	many	TRBJ2-5	-	CASSQASTYQETQYF	TGTGCCAGCAGCCAAGCTAGTACTTACCAAGAGACCCAGTACTTC
TRBV6-5	-	TRBJ1-2	TRBD1	CASSYLRDRDGYTF	TGTGCCAGCAGTTACTTAAGGGACAGAGATGGCTACACCTTC
TRBV7-2	-	TRBJ2-1	TRBD2	CASSLAGVYNEQFF	TGTGCCAGCAGCTTGGCGGGAGTCTACAATGAGCAGTTCTTC
TRBV7-9	many	TRBJ2-3	TRBD2	CASSSRGGFTDTQYF	TGTGCCAGCAGCTCTCGGGGGGGGTTCACAGATACGCAGTATTTT
TRBV5-1	-	TRBJ2-1	TRBD1	CASSNGQGDNEQFF	TGCGCCAGCAGCAATGGACAGGGGGACAATGAGCAGTTCTTC
TRBV12-3/TRBV12-4	-	TRBJ2-1	-	CASKGVDTYNEQFF	TGTGCCAGCAAAGGGGTTGATACCTACAATGAGCAGTTCTTC
TRBV30	-	TRBJ2-7	-	CAWSVRLYEQYF	TGTGCCTGGAGTGTTCGGCTATACGAGCAGTACTTC
TRBV6-2/TRBV6-3	few	TRBJ1-1	-	CASSYSDPENTEAFF	TGTGCCAGCAGTTACTCGGACCCCGAGAACACTGAAGCTTTCTTT
TRBV9	-	TRBJ2-7	TRBD1	CASSPQDRTYSYEQYF	TGTGCCAGCAGCCCCCAGGACAGGACCTACTCCTACGAGCAGTACTTC
TRBV5-1	-	TRBJ2-2	-	CASSSENTGELFF	TGCGCCAGCAGCTCTGAGAACACCGGGGAGCTGTTTTTT
TRBV6-5	few	TRBJ1-2	-	CASSYGTYGYTF	TGTGCCAGCAGTTATGGTACCTATGGCTACACCTTC
TRBV20-1	-	TRBJ1-2	-	CSARDVVSLGGYTF	TGCAGTGCTAGAGATGTCGTCTCGCTCGGCGGCTACACCTTC
TRBV6-4	-	TRBJ2-2	TRBD2	CASSALPDLGVTSGNTAELFF	TGTGCCAGCAGTGCTCTGCCCGATCTGGGTGTTACTAGCGGGAACACCGCGGAGCTGTTTTTT
TRBV4-2	few	TRBJ1-6	-	CASSQELYRSNSPLHF	TGTGCCAGCAGCCAAGAGTTGTACAGGAGTAATTCACCCCTCCACTTT
TRBV28	few	TRBJ1-2	-	CASSLRPSYGYTF	TGTGCCAGCAGTTTGCGACCAAGCTATGGCTACACCTTC
TRBV28	few	TRBJ2-2	TRBD1	CASTKDRGWSGELFF	TGTGCCAGCACCAAAGACAGGGGGTGGTCCGGGGAGCTGTTTTTT
TRBV27	medium-sized	TRBJ1-1	-	CASSSGAFVPEAFF	TGTGCCAGCAGTAGTGGGGCGTTCGTACCTGAAGCTTTCTTT
TRBV6-1	-	TRBJ1-2	-	CASSTTQGYTF	TGTGCCAGCAGTACAACACAGGGCTACACCTTC
TRBV7-9	-	TRBJ1-2	TRBD1	CASSQTGANNYGYTF	TGTGCCAGCAGCCAGACAGGGGCGAATAACTATGGCTACACCTTC
TRBV27	-	TRBJ2-3	TRBD2	CASSPRTRADTQYF	TGTGCCAGCAGTCCCCGGACTAGGGCGGATACGCAGTATTTT
TRBV7-7	few	TRBJ2-1	-	CASSSDLGTKQFF	TGTGCTAGCAGCTCCGATCTAGGCACAAAGCAGTTCTTC
TRBV27	few	TRBJ2-1	TRBD2	CASSLGLAGGLSSYNEQFF	TGTGCCAGCAGTTTGGGACTAGCGGGAGGGTTGAGCTCCTACAATGAGCAGTTCTTC
TRBV27	few	TRBJ2-1	TRBD2	CASSRQTSRGHNEQFF	TGTGCCAGCAGTCGACAGACTAGCCGCGGGCACAATGAGCAGTTCTTC
TRBV11-2	-	TRBJ2-1	TRBD1	CASSSEGAYNEQFF	TGTGCCAGCAGCTCCGAGGGGGCTTACAATGAGCAGTTCTTC
TRBV7-9	-	TRBJ2-1	-	CASSKRDTNEQFF	TGTGCCAGCAGCAAACGGGACACCAATGAGCAGTTCTTC
TRBV19	few	TRBJ2-1	-	CASSILAGSEDEQFF	TGTGCCAGTAGTATCCTAGCTGGTAGCGAGGATGAGCAGTTCTTC
TRBV7-9	-	TRBJ2-5	TRBD1	CASSAPGTGVETQYF	TGTGCCAGCAGCGCACCCGGGACAGGGGTGGAGACCCAGTACTTC
TRBV10-3	few	TRBJ2-2	TRBD2	CAIRPGGGRTGELFF	TGTGCCATCAGGCCCGGGGGGGGGCGAACCGGGGAGCTGTTTTTT
TRBV7-2	-	TRBJ2-7	-	CASSLGPGSSYEQYF	TGTGCCAGCAGCTTAGGCCCAGGGAGCTCCTACGAGCAGTACTTC
TRBV5-1	-	TRBJ2-1	-	CASSLCVDNEQFF	TGCGCCAGCAGCCTCTGTGTGGACAATGAGCAGTTCTTC
TRBV30	-	TRBJ1-5	TRBD1	CAWSSTGGAGQPQHF	TGTGCCTGGAGTTCTACAGGGGGCGCGGGTCAGCCCCAGCATTTT
TRBV12-5	few	TRBJ2-5	TRBD2	CASGPFPMTSGGQETQYF	TGTGCTAGTGGTCCCTTCCCCATGACTAGCGGGGGGCAAGAGACCCAGTACTTC
TRBV6-1	-	TRBJ2-2	-	CASRQEGGTGELFF	TGTGCCAGCAGACAGGAGGGTGGAACCGGGGAGCTGTTTTTT
TRBV6-2/TRBV6-3	few	TRBJ1-2	-	CASSYRSTAYGYTF	TGTGCCAGCAGTTACCGGTCGACGGCGTATGGCTACACCTTC